Reported below is one T cell receptor beta chain. As yet, its antigen is unknown. RNA transcripts served as the template for amplifying TCR beta CDR3 regions. A set of HTBI primers served as the primers for a first-round RT-PCR of the TCR CDR3. Each CDR3 protein is one row after TCRdb ran MiXCR on the multiplex PCR reads. The sample includes fewer than 500,000 distinct CDR3 sequences, about 14% of them seen just once. Patients with uncontrolled infections, other autoimmune diseases, pregnancy or lactation were excluded. The sample originates from a study of T cells in Graves' hyperthyroidism and ophthalmopathy. Whole-study findings and limits: With a median lead of roughly 6.2 months before onset, the model predicted ophthalmopathy.

The V segment lost 1 base and the J segment 3 bases; nucleotides outside the gene matches: 1. CDR1 and CDR2 (germline): LGHNT, FRNRAP. The CDR3 is 15 residues long. This TCR was sampled from a woman in her 30s with Graves' ophthalmopathy. Sequencing was done on a sample of blood. This chain connects TRBV12-5 to TRBJ2-4; 9 bases line up with TRBD1. Written as DNA, the CDR3 is TGTGCTAGTGGTTTGGGACAGGGGGGCAAAAACATTCAGTACTTC. Protein sequence: CASGLGQGGKNIQYF.